This TCR beta chain is from a study of Tregs in tolerant kidney transplant recipients. General study results and limits: Validation in larger populations is needed because few patients were studied. Tregs expanded with activated donor B cells seemed most donor-specific.

Comments on this clone: Its target is unknown.

TCRdb's copy holds only in-frame clones and misses some; the assay was immunoSEQ multiplex PCR. The repertoire includes approximately 90,000 clones, around 94% of them detected once, and 4.7% sits in the top ten. Unstimulated Tregs (CD4+CD25+CD127-) and CD4+CD25- non-Tregs were sorted from PBMCs. Unmatched junction bases numbered 11, after V lost 5 bases and J lost 8 bases. CDR1 is MRHNA and CDR2 is SNTAGT in the germline V gene. The CDR3 is 15 amino acids. V gene TRBV6-4 combines with J gene TRBJ2-1, with 8 bases lining up with TRBD2. The TCR sequence derives from a human donor in good health. The specimen sequenced was CD8+ T cells from blood. The chain's CDR3 is CASSRGGAELDEQFF. The CDR3 DNA is TGTGCCAGCAGTCGGGGGGGCGCCGAATTGGATGAGCAGTTCTTC.